This T cell receptor (beta chain) was sequenced during a study of cytomegalovirus exposure and HLA in healthy donors. Amplification used 60 Vbeta primers and 13 Jbeta primers. Clones were sequenced by immunoSEQ multiplex PCR, and TCRdb holds only the in-frame ones, with some missing. This table has around 300,000 clones, about 90% appearing once. Germline lookup yields CDR1 MNHEY and CDR2 SMNVEV (reference sequence). V lost 6 bases, J lost 1 base, and 4 bases stayed unmatched. The CDR3 is 14 amino acids. V usage is TRBV27 and J usage is TRBJ2-7; TRBD1 matches at 9 bases. This TCR derives from a woman aged 18-29 years in good health and CMV-seronegative. What was sequenced was PBMCs. The CDR3 DNA is TGTGCCAGCAGAACCGGGACAGGGTCCTACGAGCAGTACTTC. It yields the protein CASRTGTGSYEQYF.